This T cell receptor (beta chain) emerged from a study of shared T cell receptors in the human thymus. The method was immunoSEQ multiplex PCR; TCRdb's version includes in-frame clones alone and lacks a portion of them. The sample gives 630,000 or so clones, around 87% of which show up once; over 0.008% is in the top ten. These data also featured in a second study, about human thymus T cells. From that study: Donation was from healthy Finnish infants who were having corrective surgery that addressed congenital heart defects. Thymic repertoires of unrelated individuals were reported in related research to overlap highly.

The sequencing sample was made of thymocytes. The sequence was collected from a boy under three years old with a congenital heart defect.

The DNA for the CDR3 is TGCGCCAGCAGCTGGAACCGGGGCAGGGGAAGCGACACCGGGGAGCTGTTTTTT. It codes for CASSWNRGRGSDTGELFF. The chain is built from TRBV5-1 and TRBJ2-2; tentatively, D is TRBD1 (6 bases). Germline-derived CDR1 and CDR2 are SGHRS and YFSETQ. This CDR3 region has 18 residues. V dropped 3 bases and J dropped 3 bases, with 21 bases sitting between them.